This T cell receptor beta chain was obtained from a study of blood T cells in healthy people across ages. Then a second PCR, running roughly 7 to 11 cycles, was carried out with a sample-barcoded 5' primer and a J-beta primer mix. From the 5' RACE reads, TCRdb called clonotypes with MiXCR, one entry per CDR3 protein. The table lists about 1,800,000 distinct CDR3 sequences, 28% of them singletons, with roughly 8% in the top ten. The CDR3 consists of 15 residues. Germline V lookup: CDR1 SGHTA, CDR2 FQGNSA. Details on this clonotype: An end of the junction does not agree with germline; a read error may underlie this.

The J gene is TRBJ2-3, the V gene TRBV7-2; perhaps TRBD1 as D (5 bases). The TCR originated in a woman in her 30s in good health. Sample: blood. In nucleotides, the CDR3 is TGTGCCAGTAGCCCTGCCCGGGCGGCCACAGGTACGCAGTATTTT. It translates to CASSPARAATGTQYF.